A selection of T cell receptor beta chains follows, all from one sample in a study of blood T cell repertoires in COVID-19. The table came from immunoSEQ multiplex PCR; TCRdb's copy has only in-frame clones and leaves some out. Among approximately 210,000 clones listed, over 75% were seen once. The sequenced sample was PBMCs or T cells enriched from blood (not recorded which). The source is a man aged 30-40 years in a cohort exposed to, infected with or recovered from COVID-19 (not recorded which). CDR3s leave out the opening cysteine and the closing phenylalanine or tryptophan.

TRBV7-9	TRBJ1-2	ASSLNTKANYGYT
TRBV20-1	TRBJ1-5	SASPGLSQPQH
TRBV24-1	TRBJ1-1	ATSKPGGDTEAF
TRBV6-5	TRBJ1-1	ASSQDRGGTEAF
TRBV10-1	TRBJ2-1	ASSVGGSYNEQF
TRBV9	TRBJ1-1	ASSVMAFMNTEAF
TRBV13	TRBJ1-4	ASSLGGTGNEKLF
TRBV11-2	TRBJ1-1	ASSSPGYMNTEAF
TRBV5-1	TRBJ2-2	ASSLGRPGGPRTGELF
TRBV28	TRBJ2-1	ASSLFEGESYNEQF
TRBV7-9	TRBJ2-1	ASTLSETSYNEQF
TRBV7-3	TRBJ1-3	ASSPDRALSGNTIY
TRBV27	TRBJ1-6	ASSLVRADSPLH
TRBV7-2	TRBJ1-1	ASSLVGGQGDTEAF
TRBV28	TRBJ1-2	ASSPDYGYT
TRBV2	TRBJ2-7	ASSEISPGYSSYEQY
TRBV14	TRBJ2-7	ASSSWAYEQY
TRBV29-1	TRBJ1-1	SVMNRGRLFLGTEAF
TRBV24-1	TRBJ1-2	ATSDFDRGYGYT
TRBV18	TRBJ2-5	ASSSQGRETQY
TRBV28	TRBJ1-2	ASSLRGSHGYT
TRBV19	TRBJ1-5	ASSFRLGQGSNQPQH
TRBV2	TRBJ2-7	ASSERLAAYEQY
TRBV3-1/TRBV3-2	TRBJ2-1	ASSQRLAGNEQF
TRBV6-2/TRBV6-3	TRBJ2-3	ASSPRLGDTQY
TRBV27	TRBJ1-1	ASSLGRMNTEAF
TRBV14	TRBJ1-1	ASSRSSGPEAF
TRBV4-3	TRBJ2-4	ASSQDRAHPVKNIQY
TRBV19	TRBJ1-4	ASSMWENNEKLF
TRBV9	TRBJ1-2	ASSLRQGPANYGYT
TRBV27	TRBJ1-6	ASRVGQGGSPLH
TRBV5-1	TRBJ1-1	ASSLTELNTEAF
TRBV12-5	TRBJ2-3	ASARDWRTDTQY
TRBV6-5	TRBJ2-7	ASRVPGQYEQY
TRBV7-9	TRBJ2-1	ASDGSGGGNEQF
TRBV7-3	TRBJ2-7	ASSPRASGTYEQY
TRBV4-3	TRBJ2-7	ASSQQGSYEQY
TRBV3-1/TRBV3-2	TRBJ1-2	ASSQDLGRGRGYT
TRBV2	TRBJ1-3	ASRIREVLFGNTIY
TRBV15	TRBJ1-4	ATSKEGRFRNEKLF
TRBV5-1	TRBJ2-1	ASSLAPGTYNEQF
TRBV2	TRBJ1-1	ASRTLLLGREGTEAF
TRBV27	TRBJ2-1	ASSLYAADSYNEQF
TRBV6-6	TRBJ1-1	ASSSGGETEAF
TRBV5-8	TRBJ2-5	ASSLGTGREKETQY
TRBV24-1	TRBJ2-2	ATSGLTGNTGELF
TRBV18	TRBJ1-1	ASSPGWTGLMNTEAF
TRBV13	TRBJ1-1	ASSQAGTGVNTEAF
TRBV24-1	TRBJ2-5	ATSAADQGTPY
TRBV5-8	TRBJ1-4	ASSPRDRKNEKLF
TRBV24-1	TRBJ2-2	ATSDFSSDRDTGELF
TRBV28	TRBJ1-4	ASTYGGQKLF
TRBV19	TRBJ2-4	ASRPSQGRVYIQY
TRBV9	TRBJ2-2	ASSAAGFNTGELF